This TCR beta chain was captured by sequencing in a study of T-cell memory formation after mild COVID-19. Whole-study results and caveats: Whereas later expanders leaned CD4+, clones contracting day 15 to 85 showed a balanced CD4/CD8 makeup. Memory from before infection featured some responding clones, which suggests cross-reactive memory joined. The main location of contracting CD4+ clones was CM and EM, and that of contracting CD8+ clones was EMRA.

This clonotype was counted only a few times. Its antigen remains unidentified. Germline CDR1 SGHTA, CDR2 FQGNSA. V was cut by 0 bases and J by 4 bases, with 6 bases left in between. The CDR3 covers 13 residues. Sample barcodes and UMIs were carried by the TCR alpha and TCR beta cDNA libraries that 5'RACE generated with constant-segment primers. TCRdb itself ran the 5' RACE reads through MiXCR, one entry per CDR3 protein. The sample has some 290,000 distinct CDR3 sequences, around 15% seen once; the top ten hold about 23%. The chain carries TRBV7-2 and TRBJ1-2, with no clear D. This TCR was sampled from a man aged 18 to 29 who had mild COVID-19 (a few samples of this study predate the infection). Cell type and time point are not known. The sequencing sample was made of PBMCs or a T cell subset sorted from them (not recorded which). In DNA form, the CDR3 reads TGTGCCAGCAGCTTAGCCGGGCCCTATGGCTACACCTTC. Its translation is CASSLAGPYGYTF.